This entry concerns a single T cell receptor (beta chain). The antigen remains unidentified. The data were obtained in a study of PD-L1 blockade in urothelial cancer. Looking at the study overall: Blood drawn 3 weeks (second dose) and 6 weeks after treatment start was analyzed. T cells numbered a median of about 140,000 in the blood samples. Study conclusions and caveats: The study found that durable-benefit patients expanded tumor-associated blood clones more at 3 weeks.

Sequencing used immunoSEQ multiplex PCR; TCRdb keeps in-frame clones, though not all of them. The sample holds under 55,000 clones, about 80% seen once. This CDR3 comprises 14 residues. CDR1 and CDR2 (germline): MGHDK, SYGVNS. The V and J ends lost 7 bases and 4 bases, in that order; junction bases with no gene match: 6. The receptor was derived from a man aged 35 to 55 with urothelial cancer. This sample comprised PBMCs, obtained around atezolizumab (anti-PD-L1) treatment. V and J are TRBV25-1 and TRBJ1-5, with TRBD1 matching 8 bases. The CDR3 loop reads CASTGTGQNQPQHF. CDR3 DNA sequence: TGTGCCAGCACCGGGACAGGCCAAAATCAGCCCCAGCATTTT.